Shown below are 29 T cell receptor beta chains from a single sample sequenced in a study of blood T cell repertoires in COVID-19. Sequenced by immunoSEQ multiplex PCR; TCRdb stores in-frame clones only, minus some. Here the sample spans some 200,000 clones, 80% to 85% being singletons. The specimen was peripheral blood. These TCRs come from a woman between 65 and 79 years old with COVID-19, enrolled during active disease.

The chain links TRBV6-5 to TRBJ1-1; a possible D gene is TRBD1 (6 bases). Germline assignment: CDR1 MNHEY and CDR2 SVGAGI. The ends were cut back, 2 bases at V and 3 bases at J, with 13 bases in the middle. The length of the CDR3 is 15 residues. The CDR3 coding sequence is TGTGCCAGCAGTTACGGGGGGGCGCGCGACACTGAAGCTTTCTTT. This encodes CASSYGGARDTEAFF.

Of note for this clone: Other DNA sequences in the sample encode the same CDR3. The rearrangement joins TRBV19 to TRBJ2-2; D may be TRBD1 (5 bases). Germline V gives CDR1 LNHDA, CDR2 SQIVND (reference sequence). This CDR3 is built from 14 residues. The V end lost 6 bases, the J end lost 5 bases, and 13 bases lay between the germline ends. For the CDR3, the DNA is TGTGCCAGTAGGCCAGGGTTGAGAACCGGGGAGCTGTTTTTT. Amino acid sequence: CASRPGLRTGELFF.

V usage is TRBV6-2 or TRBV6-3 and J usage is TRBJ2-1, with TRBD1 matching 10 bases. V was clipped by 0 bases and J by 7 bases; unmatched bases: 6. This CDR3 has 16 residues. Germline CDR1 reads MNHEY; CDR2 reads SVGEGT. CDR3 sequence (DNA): TGTGCCAGCAGTTACTCCGGGACAGGGGCCACAAATGAGCAGTTCTTC. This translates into CASSYSGTGATNEQFF.

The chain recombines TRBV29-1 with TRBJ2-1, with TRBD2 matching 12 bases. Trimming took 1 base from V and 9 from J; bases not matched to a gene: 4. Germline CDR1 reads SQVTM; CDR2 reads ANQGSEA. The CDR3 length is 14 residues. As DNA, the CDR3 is TGCAGCGTTGAAGGACTAGCGGGAGAACTTGAGCAGTTCTTC. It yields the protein CSVEGLAGELEQFF.

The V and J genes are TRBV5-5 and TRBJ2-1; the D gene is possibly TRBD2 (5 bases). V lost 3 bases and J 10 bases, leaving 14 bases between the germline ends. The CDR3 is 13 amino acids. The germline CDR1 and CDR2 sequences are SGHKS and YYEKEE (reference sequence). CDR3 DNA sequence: TGTGCCAGCAGCTCCCAGGTGAGGAGGGAGCAGTTCTTC. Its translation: CASSSQVRREQFF.

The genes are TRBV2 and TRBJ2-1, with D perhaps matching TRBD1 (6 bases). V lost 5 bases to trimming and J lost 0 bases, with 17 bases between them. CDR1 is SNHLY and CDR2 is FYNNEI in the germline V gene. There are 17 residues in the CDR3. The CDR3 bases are TGTGCCAGCAGTCCACCCCTCCGGGACAACTCCTACAATGAGCAGTTCTTC. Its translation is CASSPPLRDNSYNEQFF.

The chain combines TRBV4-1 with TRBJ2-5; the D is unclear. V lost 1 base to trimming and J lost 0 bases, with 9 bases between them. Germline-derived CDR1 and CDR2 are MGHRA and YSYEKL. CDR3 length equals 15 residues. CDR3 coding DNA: TGCGCCAGCAGCCAAGGGGCAATGTACCAAGAGACCCAGTACTTC. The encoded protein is CASSQGAMYQETQYF.

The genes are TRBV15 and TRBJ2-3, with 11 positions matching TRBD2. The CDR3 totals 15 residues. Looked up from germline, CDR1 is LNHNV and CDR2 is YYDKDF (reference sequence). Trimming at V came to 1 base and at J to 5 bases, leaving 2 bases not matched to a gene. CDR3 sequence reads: CATSRVTSGGDTQYF. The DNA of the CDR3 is TGTGCCACCAGCAGAGTTACTAGCGGGGGAGATACGCAGTATTTT.

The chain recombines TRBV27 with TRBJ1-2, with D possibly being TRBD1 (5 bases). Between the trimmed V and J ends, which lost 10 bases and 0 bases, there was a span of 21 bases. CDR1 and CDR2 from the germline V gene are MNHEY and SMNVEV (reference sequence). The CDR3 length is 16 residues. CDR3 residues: CATIPGQGRSNYGYTF. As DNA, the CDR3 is TGTGCCACTATACCCGGGCAGGGTCGATCTAACTATGGCTACACCTTC.

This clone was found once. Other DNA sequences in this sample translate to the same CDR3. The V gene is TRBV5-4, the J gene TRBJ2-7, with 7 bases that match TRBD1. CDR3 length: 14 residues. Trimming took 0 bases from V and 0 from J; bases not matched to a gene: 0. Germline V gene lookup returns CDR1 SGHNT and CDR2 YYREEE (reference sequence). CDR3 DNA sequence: TGTGCCAGCAGCTTGGGACAGGGCTCCTACGAGCAGTACTTC. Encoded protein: CASSLGQGSYEQYF.

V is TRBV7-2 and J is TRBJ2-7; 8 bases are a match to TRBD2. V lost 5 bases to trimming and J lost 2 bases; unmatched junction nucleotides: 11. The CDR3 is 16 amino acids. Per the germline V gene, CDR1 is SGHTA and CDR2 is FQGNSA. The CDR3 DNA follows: TGTGCCAGCAGCCTAGGAGCGGGAGTAGGAACCTACGAGCAGTACTTC. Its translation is CASSLGAGVGTYEQYF. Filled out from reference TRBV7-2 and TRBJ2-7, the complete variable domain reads GAGVSQSPSNKVTEKGKDVELRCDPISGHTALYWYRQSLGQGLEFLIYFQGNSAPDKSGLPSDRFSAERTGGSVSTLTIQRTQQEDSAVYLCASSLGAGVGTYEQYFGPGTRLTVT.

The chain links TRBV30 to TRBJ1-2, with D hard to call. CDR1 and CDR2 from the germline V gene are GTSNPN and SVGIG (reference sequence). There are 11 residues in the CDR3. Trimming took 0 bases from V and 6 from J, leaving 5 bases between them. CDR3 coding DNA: TGTGCCTGGAGTGTAGCGGATGGCTACACCTTC. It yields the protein CAWSVADGYTF.

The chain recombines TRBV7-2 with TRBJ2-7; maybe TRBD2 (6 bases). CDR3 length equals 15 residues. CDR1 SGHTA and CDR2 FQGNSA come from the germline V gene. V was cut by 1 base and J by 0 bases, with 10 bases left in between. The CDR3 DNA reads TGTGCCAGCAGCTTAGAGGAGGGAAGCTCCTACGAGCAGTACTTC. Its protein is CASSLEEGSSYEQYF. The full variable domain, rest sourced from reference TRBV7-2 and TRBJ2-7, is GAGVSQSPSNKVTEKGKDVELRCDPISGHTALYWYRQSLGQGLEFLIYFQGNSAPDKSGLPSDRFSAERTGGSVSTLTIQRTQQEDSAVYLCASSLEEGSSYEQYFGPGTRLTVT.

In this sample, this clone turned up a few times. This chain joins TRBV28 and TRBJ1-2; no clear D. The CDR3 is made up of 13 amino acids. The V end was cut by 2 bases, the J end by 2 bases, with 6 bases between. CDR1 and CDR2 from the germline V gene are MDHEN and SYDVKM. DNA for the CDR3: TGTGCCAGCAGTTTACAGGTCAACTATGGCTACACCTTC. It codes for CASSLQVNYGYTF.

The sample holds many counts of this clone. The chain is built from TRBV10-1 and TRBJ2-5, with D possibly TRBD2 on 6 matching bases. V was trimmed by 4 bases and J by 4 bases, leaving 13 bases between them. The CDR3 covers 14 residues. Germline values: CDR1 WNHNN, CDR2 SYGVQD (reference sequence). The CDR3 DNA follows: TGCGCCAGCAGTGGCTTACGGGAGCGAGAGACCCAGTACTTC. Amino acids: CASSGLRERETQYF.

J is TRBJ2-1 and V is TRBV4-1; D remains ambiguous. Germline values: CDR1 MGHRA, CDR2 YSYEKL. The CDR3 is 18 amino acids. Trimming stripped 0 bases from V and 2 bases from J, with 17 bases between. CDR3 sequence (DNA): TGCGCCAGCAGCCAAGAGAGAACGGAGCGCCCTACCTACAATGAGCAGTTCTTC. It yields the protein CASSQERTERPTYNEQFF.

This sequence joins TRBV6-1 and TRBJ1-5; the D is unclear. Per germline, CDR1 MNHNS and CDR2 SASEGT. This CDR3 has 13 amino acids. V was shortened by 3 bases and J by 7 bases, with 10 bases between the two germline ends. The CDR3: CASSDSWRQPQHF. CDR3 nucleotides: TGTGCCAGCAGTGATTCCTGGAGGCAGCCCCAGCATTTT.

DNA of the CDR3: TGTGCCAGCAGTTCTAGACAGGGGGCGCAGGATCAGCCCCAGCATTTT. Its translation is CASSSRQGAQDQPQHF. The V call is TRBV6-5, the J call TRBJ1-5, with TRBD1 identical over 10 bases. V shed 4 bases and J 5 bases; nucleotides not matched to a gene: 8. The V gene's germline CDR1 is MNHEY and CDR2 SVGAGI. The CDR3 runs 16 residues.

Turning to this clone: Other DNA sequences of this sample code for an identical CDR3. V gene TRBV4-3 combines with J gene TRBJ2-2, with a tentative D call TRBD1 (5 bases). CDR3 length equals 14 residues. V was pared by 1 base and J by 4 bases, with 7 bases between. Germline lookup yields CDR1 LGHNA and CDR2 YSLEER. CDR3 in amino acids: CASSQGQGTGELFF. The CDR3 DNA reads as TGCGCCAGCAGCCAAGGGCAGGGCACCGGGGAGCTGTTTTTT.

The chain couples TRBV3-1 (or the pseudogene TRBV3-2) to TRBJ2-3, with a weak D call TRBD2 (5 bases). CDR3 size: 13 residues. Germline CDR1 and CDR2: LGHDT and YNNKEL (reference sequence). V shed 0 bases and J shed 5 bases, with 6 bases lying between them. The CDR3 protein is CASSQEGVDTQYF. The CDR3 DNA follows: TGTGCCAGCAGCCAAGAGGGAGTAGATACGCAGTATTTT.

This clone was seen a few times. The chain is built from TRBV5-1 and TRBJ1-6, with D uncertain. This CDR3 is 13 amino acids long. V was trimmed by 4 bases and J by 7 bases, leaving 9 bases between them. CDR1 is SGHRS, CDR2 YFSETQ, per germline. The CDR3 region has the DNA TGCGCCAGCAGCCGGGATCTCAATTCACCCCTCCACTTT. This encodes CASSRDLNSPLHF.

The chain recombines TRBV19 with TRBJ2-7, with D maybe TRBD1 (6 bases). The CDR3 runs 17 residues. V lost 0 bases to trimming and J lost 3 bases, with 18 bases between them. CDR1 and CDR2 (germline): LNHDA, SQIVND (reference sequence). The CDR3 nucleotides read TGTGCCAGTAGTATAGATCGCTTGAGGACAGCTGACTACGAGCAGTACTTC. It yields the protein CASSIDRLRTADYEQYF.

CDR3 residues: CATSRSSGFSYNEQFF. CDR3 nucleotides: TGTGCCACCAGTCGCTCTAGCGGTTTCTCCTACAATGAGCAGTTCTTC. This rearrangement joins TRBV24-1 to TRBJ2-1; 7 bases are shared with TRBD2. The V gene's germline CDR1 is KGHDR and CDR2 SFDVKD. CDR3 size: 16 residues. Trimming at V came to 6 bases and at J to 0 bases, leaving 7 bases not matched to a gene.

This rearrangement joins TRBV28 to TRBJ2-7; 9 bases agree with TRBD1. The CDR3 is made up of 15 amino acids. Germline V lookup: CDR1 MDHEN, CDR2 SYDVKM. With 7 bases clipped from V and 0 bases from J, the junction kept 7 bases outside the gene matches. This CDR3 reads CASNPTGGSSYEQYF. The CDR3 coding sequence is TGTGCCAGCAATCCGACAGGGGGGAGCTCCTACGAGCAGTACTTC.

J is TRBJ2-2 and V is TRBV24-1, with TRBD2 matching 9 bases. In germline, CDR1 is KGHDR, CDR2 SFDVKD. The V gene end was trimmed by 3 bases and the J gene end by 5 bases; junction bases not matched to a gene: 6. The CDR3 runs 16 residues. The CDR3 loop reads CATSDTGTSRTGELFF. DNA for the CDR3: TGTGCCACCAGTGATACGGGGACTAGCAGAACCGGGGAGCTGTTTTTT.

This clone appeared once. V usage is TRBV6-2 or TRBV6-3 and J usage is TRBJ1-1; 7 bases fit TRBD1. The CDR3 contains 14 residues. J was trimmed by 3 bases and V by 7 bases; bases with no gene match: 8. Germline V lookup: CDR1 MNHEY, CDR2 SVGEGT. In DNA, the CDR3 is TGTGCCAGCACCCCGACAGGGCGAGACACTGAAGCTTTCTTT. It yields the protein CASTPTGRDTEAFF.

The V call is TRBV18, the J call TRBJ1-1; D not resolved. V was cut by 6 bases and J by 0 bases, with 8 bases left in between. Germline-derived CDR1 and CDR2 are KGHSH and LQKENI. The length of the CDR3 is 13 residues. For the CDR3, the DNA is TGTGCCAGCTCTGCCGGGTTGAACACTGAAGCTTTCTTT. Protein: CASSAGLNTEAFF.

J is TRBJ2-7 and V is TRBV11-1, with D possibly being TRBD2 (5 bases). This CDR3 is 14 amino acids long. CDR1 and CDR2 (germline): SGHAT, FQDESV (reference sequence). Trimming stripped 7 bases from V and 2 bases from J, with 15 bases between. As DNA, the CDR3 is TGTGCCAGCACCGCCTTTGAGGGTCCCTACGAGCAGTACTTC. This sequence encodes CASTAFEGPYEQYF.

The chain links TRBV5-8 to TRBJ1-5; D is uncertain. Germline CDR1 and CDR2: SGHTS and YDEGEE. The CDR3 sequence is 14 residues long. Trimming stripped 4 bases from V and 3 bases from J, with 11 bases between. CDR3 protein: CASSRGLNNQPQHF. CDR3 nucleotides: TGTGCCAGCAGCCGCGGACTAAACAATCAGCCCCAGCATTTT. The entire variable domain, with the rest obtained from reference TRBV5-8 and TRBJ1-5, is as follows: EAGVTQSPTHLIKTRGQQATLRCSPISGHTSVYWYQQALGLGLQFLLWYDEGEERNRGNFPPRFSGRQFPNYSSELNVNALELEDSALYLCASSRGLNNQPQHFGDGTRLSIL.